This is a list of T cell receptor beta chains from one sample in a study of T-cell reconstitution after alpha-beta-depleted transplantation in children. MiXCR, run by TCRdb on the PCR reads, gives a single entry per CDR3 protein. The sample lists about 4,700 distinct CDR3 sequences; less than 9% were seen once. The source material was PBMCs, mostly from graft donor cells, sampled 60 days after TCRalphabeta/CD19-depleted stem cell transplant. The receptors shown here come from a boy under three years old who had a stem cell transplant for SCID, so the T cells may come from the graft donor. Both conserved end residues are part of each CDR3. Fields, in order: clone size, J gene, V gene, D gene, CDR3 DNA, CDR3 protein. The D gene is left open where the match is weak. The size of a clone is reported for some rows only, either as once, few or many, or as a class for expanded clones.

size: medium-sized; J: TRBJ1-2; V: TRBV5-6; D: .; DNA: TGTGCCAGCAGCTTGACAAGCCATGGCTACACCTTC; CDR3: CASSLTSHGYTF
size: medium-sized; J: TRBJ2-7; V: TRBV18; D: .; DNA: TGTGCCAGCTCACCACCTCAAGGAGGGGACGAGCAGTACTTC; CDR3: CASSPPQGGDEQYF
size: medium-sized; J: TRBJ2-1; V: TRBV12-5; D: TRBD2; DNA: TGTGCTAGTGGTTTGGAGGTCCTGTCGTGGGGGGGGCAGTTCTTC; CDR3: CASGLEVLSWGGQFF
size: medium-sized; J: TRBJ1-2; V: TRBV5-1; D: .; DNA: TGCGCCAGCAGCAGCTGGTTGGGTAACTATGGCTACACCTTC; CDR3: CASSSWLGNYGYTF
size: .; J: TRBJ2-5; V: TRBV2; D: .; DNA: TGTACCTTCTGCGATTCTGGAAACAGGGCCCGAGGAGAGACCCAGTACTTC; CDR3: CTFCDSGNRARGETQYF
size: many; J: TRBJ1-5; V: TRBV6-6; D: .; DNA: TGTGCCACCACGGTGCAGGGCAATCAGCCCCAGCATTTT; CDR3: CATTVQGNQPQHF
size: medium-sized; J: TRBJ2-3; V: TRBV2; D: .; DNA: TGTGCCAGCACCTACCGTGGGGGGTTCAACCAGATACCGCAGTATTTT; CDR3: CASTYRGGFNQIPQYF
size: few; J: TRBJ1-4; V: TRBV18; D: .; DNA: TGTGCCAGCTCACCTAATTGGCGGGGTGAAAAACTGTTTTTT; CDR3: CASSPNWRGEKLFF
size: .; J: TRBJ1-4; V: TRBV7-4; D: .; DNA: TGTGCCTCCAGGCGACAGATGGCGCCCCTTAATGAAAAACTGTTTTTT; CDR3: CASRRQMAPLNEKLFF
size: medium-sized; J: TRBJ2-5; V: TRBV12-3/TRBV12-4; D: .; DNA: TGTGCCAGCAGTTTTTTCAGGGGCGGCCAGTACTTC; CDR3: CASSFFRGGQYF
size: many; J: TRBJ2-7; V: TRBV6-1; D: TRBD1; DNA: TGTGCCAGCAGTGTTCCGATCCCCCGGGACAGGGGCTACGAGCAGTACTTC; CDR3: CASSVPIPRDRGYEQYF
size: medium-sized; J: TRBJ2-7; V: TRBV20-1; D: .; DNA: TGCAGTGCTAGATCGCAGGGGAATCTCTACGAGCAGTACTTC; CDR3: CSARSQGNLYEQYF
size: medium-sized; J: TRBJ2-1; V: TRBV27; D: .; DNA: TGTGCCAGCACTCTGGGGGGCCCGGATGAGCAGTTCTTC; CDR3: CASTLGGPDEQFF
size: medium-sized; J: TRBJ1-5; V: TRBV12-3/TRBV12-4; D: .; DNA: TGTGCCAGCAGTTCCAGGTTTTCTAGCAATCAGCCCCAGCATTTT; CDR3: CASSSRFSSNQPQHF
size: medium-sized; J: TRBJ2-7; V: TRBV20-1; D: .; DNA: TGCAGTGCTAGAGTAGGGCGGCCTTCCTACGAGCAGTACTTC; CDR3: CSARVGRPSYEQYF
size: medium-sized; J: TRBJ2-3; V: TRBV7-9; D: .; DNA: TGTGCCAGCAGCTCCGGGGTGGATACGCAGTATTTT; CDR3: CASSSGVDTQYF
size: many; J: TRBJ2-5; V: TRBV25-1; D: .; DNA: TGTGCCAGTCAACGTCGGGGGTTATGGGAGACCCAGTACTTC; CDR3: CASQRRGLWETQYF
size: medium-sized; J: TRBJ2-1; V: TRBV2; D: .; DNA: TGTGCCAGCAGCCGAGGGGTAGGTGAGCAGTTCTTC; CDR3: CASSRGVGEQFF
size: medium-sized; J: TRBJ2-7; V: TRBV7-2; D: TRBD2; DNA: TGTGCCAGCAGCGCCAGACTAGCGGGGCTCCCTAACGAGCAGTACTTC; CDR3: CASSARLAGLPNEQYF
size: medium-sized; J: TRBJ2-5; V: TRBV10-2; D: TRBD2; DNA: TGCGCCAGCAGTGGACTTGGCGGGGGTGTTCGGACCCAGTACTTC; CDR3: CASSGLGGGVRTQYF
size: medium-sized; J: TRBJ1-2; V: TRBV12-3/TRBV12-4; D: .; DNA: TGTGCCAGCAGCCCGGGACTGATCTATGGCTACACCTTC; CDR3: CASSPGLIYGYTF
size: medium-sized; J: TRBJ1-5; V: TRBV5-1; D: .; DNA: TGCGCCAGCGGCGGACGGCAAAATCAGCCCCAGCATTTT; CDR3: CASGGRQNQPQHF
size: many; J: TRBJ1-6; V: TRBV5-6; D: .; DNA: TGTGCCAGCAGCTTGGGCGATTCACCCCTCCACTTT; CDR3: CASSLGDSPLHF
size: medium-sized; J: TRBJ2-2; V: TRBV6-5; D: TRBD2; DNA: TGTGCCAGCAGTTACTCCGGACTAGCGGGGAGAATCGGGGAGCTGTTTTTT; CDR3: CASSYSGLAGRIGELFF
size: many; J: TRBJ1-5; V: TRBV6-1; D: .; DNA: TGTGCCAGCAGTGCTCCCCTCTCCGTGGCGAATCATAATCAGCCCCAGCATTTT; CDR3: CASSAPLSVANHNQPQHF
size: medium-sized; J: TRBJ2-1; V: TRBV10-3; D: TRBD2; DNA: TGTGCCATCGGGCGGGGAGGGTCCTACAATGAGCAGTTCTTC; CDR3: CAIGRGGSYNEQFF
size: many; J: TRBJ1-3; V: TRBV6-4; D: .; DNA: TGTGCCAGCAGCCGGGACCGAGTACGAGTCCCCTCTGAAGGAAACACCATATATTTT; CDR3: CASSRDRVRVPSEGNTIYF
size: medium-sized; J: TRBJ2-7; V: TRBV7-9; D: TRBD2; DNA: TGTGCCAGCAGCCGACGGACGGGGGGGCAGACCTACGAGCAGTACTTC; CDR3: CASSRRTGGQTYEQYF
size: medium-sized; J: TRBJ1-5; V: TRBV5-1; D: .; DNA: TGCGCCAGCAGCCCAGGACGGACAAGCGAGCCCCAGCATTTT; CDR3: CASSPGRTSEPQHF
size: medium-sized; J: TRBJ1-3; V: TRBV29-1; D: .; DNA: TGCAGCGTTGAAGACCTGGTTCGGGACACCATATATTTT; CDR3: CSVEDLVRDTIYF
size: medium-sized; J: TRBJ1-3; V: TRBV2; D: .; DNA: TGTGCCAGCGCGGGCTCTGGAAACACCATATATTTT; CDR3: CASAGSGNTIYF
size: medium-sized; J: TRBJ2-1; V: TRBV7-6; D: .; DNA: TGTGCCAGCAGCTTTGGGTATGGCAATGAGCAGTTCTTC; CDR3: CASSFGYGNEQFF
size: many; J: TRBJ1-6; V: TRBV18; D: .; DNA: TGTGCCAGCTCACCAGGGGGAATTGGGTCACCCCTCCACTTT; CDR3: CASSPGGIGSPLHF
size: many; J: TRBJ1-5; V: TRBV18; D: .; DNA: TGTGCCAGCTCTTTCTACAGGGAGCATAGCAATCAGCCCCAGCATTTT; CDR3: CASSFYREHSNQPQHF
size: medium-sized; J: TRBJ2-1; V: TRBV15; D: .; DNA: TGTGCCACCAGCAGAGTTTTGCGAGGGATCAAAACTTTTTACAATGAGCAGTTCTTC; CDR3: CATSRVLRGIKTFYNEQFF
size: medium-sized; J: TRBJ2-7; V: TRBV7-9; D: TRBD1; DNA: TGTGCCAGCAGCTTATGGGACAGGGAAGGCGAGCAGTACTTC; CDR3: CASSLWDREGEQYF
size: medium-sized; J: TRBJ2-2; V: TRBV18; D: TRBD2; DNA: TGTGCCAGCTCGAGAAATTTCGGGACTAAATCCGGGGAGCTGTTTTTT; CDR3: CASSRNFGTKSGELFF
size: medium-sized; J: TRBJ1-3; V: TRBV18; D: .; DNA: TGTGCCAGCTCACCAAACGGACACGGAAACACCATATATTTT; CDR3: CASSPNGHGNTIYF
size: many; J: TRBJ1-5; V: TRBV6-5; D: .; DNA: TGTGCCAGCACCACCAAGGAGAGAAGGGGTAATAAGCCCCAGCATTTT; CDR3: CASTTKERRGNKPQHF
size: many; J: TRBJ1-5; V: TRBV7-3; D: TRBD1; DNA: TGTGCCAGCAGCTTCAACGGGACAGGCAATCAGCCCCAGCATTTT; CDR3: CASSFNGTGNQPQHF
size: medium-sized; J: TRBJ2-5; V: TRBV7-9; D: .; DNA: TGTGCCAGCAGCCTTCACCTTAAGCGGCTCCCTCTCCAAGAGACCCAGTACTTC; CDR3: CASSLHLKRLPLQETQYF
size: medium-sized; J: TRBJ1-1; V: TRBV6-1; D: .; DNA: TGTGCCAGCAATGAACGTGAAGCTTTCTTT; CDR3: CASNEREAFF
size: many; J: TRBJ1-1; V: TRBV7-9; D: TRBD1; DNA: TGTGCCAGCAGCTTAGACAGGGGCACTTTCTTT; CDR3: CASSLDRGTFF
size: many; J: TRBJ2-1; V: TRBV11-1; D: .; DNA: TGTGCCAGCAGCTTAAGAGGGGCACAGGAGGAGGCCTACAATGAGCAGTTCTTC; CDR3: CASSLRGAQEEAYNEQFF
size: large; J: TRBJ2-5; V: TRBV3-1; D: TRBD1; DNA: TGTGCCAGCAGCCAACTACGGACAGGGAGAGAGACCCAGTACTTC; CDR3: CASSQLRTGRETQYF
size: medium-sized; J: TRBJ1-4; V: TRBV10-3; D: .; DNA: TGTGCCATCAGTGTAACTTTAACTAATGAAAAACTGTTTTTT; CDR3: CAISVTLTNEKLFF
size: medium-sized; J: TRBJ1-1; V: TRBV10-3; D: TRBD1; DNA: TGTGCCGTGGGGGACAGGGGAAACACTGAAGCTTTCTTT; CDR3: CAVGDRGNTEAFF